What follows is one TCR beta chain and its context. Its specificity is not known. The PCR was carried out with 60 Vbeta primers and 13 Jbeta primers. Profiled with immunoSEQ multiplex PCR; TCRdb holds only in-frame clones, not every one. The sample has about 190,000 clones; around 90% are singletons. These data come from a study of cytomegalovirus exposure and HLA in healthy donors. The ends lost 8 bases at V and 1 base at J; junction bases unmatched: 7. Germline V lookup: CDR1 SNHLY, CDR2 FYNNEI. This CDR3 spans 14 amino acids. The study, taken as a whole, reports: A further, later analysis showed that HLA-associated TCR beta chains (compared with equally common others) were more clonally expanded.

This chain links TRBV2 with TRBJ1-1; 7 nucleotides align to TRBD1. Sequencing was done on a sample of PBMCs. This TCR derives from a boy between 2 and 15 years old in good health and CMV-seronegative. As DNA, the CDR3 is TGTGCCAGCGAGTTTGGACAGGAGAACACTGAAGCTTTCTTT. The encoded protein is CASEFGQENTEAFF.